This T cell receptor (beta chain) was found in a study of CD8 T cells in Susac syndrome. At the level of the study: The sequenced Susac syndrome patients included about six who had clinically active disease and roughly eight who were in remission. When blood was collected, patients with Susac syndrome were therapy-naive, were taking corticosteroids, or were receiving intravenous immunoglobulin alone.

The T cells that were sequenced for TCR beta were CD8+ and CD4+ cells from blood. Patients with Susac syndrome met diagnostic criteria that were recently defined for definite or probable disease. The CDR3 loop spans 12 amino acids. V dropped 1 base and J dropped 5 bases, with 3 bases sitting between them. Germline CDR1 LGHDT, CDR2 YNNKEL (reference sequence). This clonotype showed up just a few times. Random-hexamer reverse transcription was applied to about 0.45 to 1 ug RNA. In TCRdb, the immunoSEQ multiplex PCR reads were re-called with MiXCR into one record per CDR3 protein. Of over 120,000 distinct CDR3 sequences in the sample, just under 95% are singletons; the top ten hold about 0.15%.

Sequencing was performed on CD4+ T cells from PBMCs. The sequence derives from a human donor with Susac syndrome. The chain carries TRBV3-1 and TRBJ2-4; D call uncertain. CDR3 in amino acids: CASSQGENIQYF. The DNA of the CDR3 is TGTGCCAGCAGCCAAGGTGAAAACATTCAGTACTTC.